This TCR beta chain was retrieved from a study of memory CD4+ T cells and cytomegalovirus serostatus. Study-wide background: Healthy Belgian adult donors included under ten CMV-positive and 20 to 30 CMV-negative people.

Germline V CDR1 and CDR2: ENHRY, SYGVKD. The ends were cut back, 2 bases at V and 2 bases at J, with 12 bases in the middle. The CDR3 contains 15 residues. Worth noting for this clone: Its specificity is unknown.

Study-wide points: Median bootstrapped AUC for CMV status was approximately 0.96 originally, less than 0.92 US-trained.

Single viable CD3+CD4+CD8-CD45RO+ cells were sorted as the memory CD4+ T cells. This table comes from immunoSEQ multiplex PCR, and its TCRdb copy is limited to in-frame clones, with some not included. The repertoire holds about 46,000 clones, with around four fifths as singletons. This rearrangement joins TRBV10-3 to TRBJ1-2; tentatively, D is TRBD1 (6 bases). Sequences were obtained from memory CD4+ T cells from blood. The receptor was isolated from an adult in good health and CMV-seronegative. This CDR3 is CAISEEGGYNYGYTF. CDR3 bases: TGTGCCATCAGTGAGGAGGGGGGATACAACTATGGCTACACCTTC.